This T cell receptor beta chain emerged from a study of shared clonotypes between healthy human individuals. Germline loops: CDR1 MDHEN, CDR2 SYDVKM. The V gene lost 5 bases and the J gene lost 10 bases, with 14 bases spanning the gap. The CDR3 runs to 12 residues. The repertoire was sequenced with immunoSEQ multiplex PCR; TCRdb's copy has only in-frame clones and lacks some. The repertoire consists of roughly 1,500,000 clones, with approximately 98% occurring once and the leading ten covering around 0.47%. This chain joins TRBV28 and TRBJ1-1; D possibly corresponds to TRBD1 (5 bases). The sequence was obtained from a man younger than 40 in good health. The sequencing input was naive CD4+ T cells sorted from blood. Described subset: CD45RA+ positively selected. CDR3 region: CASSPHVGGAFF. The CDR3 DNA follows: TGTGCCAGCAGTCCCCACGTGGGGGGAGCTTTCTTT.